A single sample is the source of the 21 T cell receptor beta chains below, sequenced in a study of blood T cell repertoires in COVID-19. This table comes from immunoSEQ multiplex PCR, and its TCRdb copy is limited to in-frame clones, with some not included. The sample includes a few hundred thousand clones, roughly 91% of them seen just once. Sequencing input: PBMCs or T cells enriched from blood (not recorded which). These receptors were taken from a woman in her sixties or seventies in a cohort exposed to, infected with or recovered from COVID-19 (not recorded which).

The chain uses TRBV28 and TRBJ1-2, with D unclear. V was cut by 2 bases and J by 4 bases, with 11 bases left in between. This CDR3 spans 14 amino acids. The germline CDR1 and CDR2 sequences are MDHEN and SYDVKM. As DNA, the CDR3 is TGTGCCAGCAGTTTACCGGGAAAAATCTATGGCTACACCTTC. It codes for CASSLPGKIYGYTF.

The V call is TRBV19, the J call TRBJ1-5, with D possibly matching TRBD1 (5 bases). This CDR3 comprises 17 residues. Germline V lookup: CDR1 LNHDA, CDR2 SQIVND (reference sequence). V was cut by 6 bases and J by 0 bases, with 18 bases left in between. In DNA form, the CDR3 reads TGTGCCAGTAGGACCATCCGCCAGGGATATAGCAATCAGCCCCAGCATTTT. Its translation is CASRTIRQGYSNQPQHF.

With regard to this clone: Other DNA variants within this sample encode the same CDR3. The rearrangement links TRBV5-1 to TRBJ2-2; TRBD1 matches at 7 bases. After removal of 1 base from V and 1 base from J, the junction contained 1 base not matched to a gene. CDR1 and CDR2 (germline): SGHRS, YFSETQ. The CDR3 length is 15 residues. CDR3 amino acids: CASSLRGLNTGELFF. Here the CDR3 DNA reads TGCGCCAGCAGCTTGAGGGGGCTGAACACCGGGGAGCTGTTTTTT.

The J gene is TRBJ1-3, the V gene TRBV2; 9 bases are shared with TRBD1. The CDR3 runs 16 residues. The germline CDR1 and CDR2 sequences are SNHLY and FYNNEI. The trim removed 6 bases at V and 3 bases at J, leaving 9 bases unmatched. DNA for the CDR3: TGTGCCAGCAGGTCGCCTGGGACAGGGAATGGAAACACCATATATTTT. Protein sequence: CASRSPGTGNGNTIYF.

The rearrangement uses TRBV5-1 and TRBJ2-5; 10 bases align to TRBD2. The CDR3 length is 14 residues. Germline trimming cut 2 bases from V and 5 bases from J; bases unmatched to any gene: 3. Germline lookup yields CDR1 SGHRS and CDR2 YFSETQ. In nucleotides, the CDR3 is TGCGCCAGCAGCTTAGCGGGAGGGAGTGAGACCCAGTACTTC. It translates to CASSLAGGSETQYF.

V and J are TRBV4-3 and TRBJ2-4; TRBD1 matches 11 bases. V shed 2 bases, J shed 2 bases, and the junction held 8 bases outside the gene matches. Germline-derived CDR1 and CDR2 are LGHNA and YSLEER. This CDR3 has 18 residues. In DNA form, the CDR3 reads TGCGCCAGCAGCCAAAGTCTCGGACAGGGGGCATCCAAAAACATTCAGTACTTC. Its protein product is CASSQSLGQGASKNIQYF.

The chain couples TRBV5-6 to TRBJ2-1, with TRBD2 matching over 12 bases. This CDR3 region has 15 residues. The V gene end was trimmed by 6 bases and the J gene end by 4 bases; junction bases not matched to a gene: 5. The germline V gene encodes CDR1 SGHDT and CDR2 YYEEEE. For the CDR3, the DNA is TGTGCCAGCAAGAATGGACTAGCGGGGTACAATGAGCAGTTCTTC. It encodes CASKNGLAGYNEQFF.

The chain carries TRBV2 and TRBJ1-1, with 10 bases matching TRBD1. Germline CDR1 and CDR2: SNHLY and FYNNEI. There are 14 residues in the CDR3. Germline trimming cut 6 bases from V and 8 bases from J; bases unmatched to any gene: 9. DNA of the CDR3: TGTGCCAGCAGCTCTGACAGGGGGCCCACAGAAGCTTTCTTT. It yields the protein CASSSDRGPTEAFF.

The chain has TRBV9 and TRBJ1-2; TRBD1 agrees at 7 bases. Losses at the gene ends were 3 bases for V and 4 bases for J; bases not matched to a gene: 9. Germline V lookup: CDR1 SGDLS, CDR2 YYNGEE. This CDR3 is built from 15 residues. CDR3 protein: CASSADGDSFYGYTF. The CDR3 nucleotides are TGTGCCAGCAGCGCGGATGGGGACAGTTTCTATGGCTACACCTTC.

CDR3 region: CATSDPAGVTGELFF. CDR3 DNA sequence: TGTGCCACCAGTGATCCCGCCGGAGTCACCGGGGAGCTGTTTTTT. The V call is TRBV24-1, the J call TRBJ2-2; D remains unclear. Germline V gene data show CDR1 as KGHDR and CDR2 as SFDVKD. CDR3 length: 15 amino acids. V was trimmed by 3 bases and J by 4 bases, leaving 11 bases between them.

The CDR3 DNA is TGTGCCAGCAGTACTAAATATCGGCCCGCCGGCACCGGGGAGCTGTTTTTT. It yields the protein CASSTKYRPAGTGELFF. The chain joins TRBV27 to TRBJ2-2; the D is unclear. The CDR3 is 17 residues long. V shed 5 bases and J shed 4 bases, with 20 bases lying between them. Germline CDR1 MNHEY, CDR2 SMNVEV (reference sequence).

This chain joins TRBV6-5 and TRBJ1-3; D uncertain. The CDR3 is 12 residues long. CDR1 is MNHEY, CDR2 SVGAGI, per germline. V was pared by 5 bases and J by 4 bases, with 6 bases between. The CDR3 bases are TGTGCCAGCAGTAGTCAGGGAAACACCATATATTTT. Translating it yields CASSSQGNTIYF.

The chain has TRBV2 and TRBJ1-6; D is uncertain. Germline V gives CDR1 SNHLY, CDR2 FYNNEI. The CDR3 length is 13 residues. Trimming took off 6 bases at V and 3 bases at J, with 6 bases between the two ends. The CDR3 DNA follows: TGTGCCAGCAGGGGCCGCTATAATTCACCCCTCCACTTT. Protein product: CASRGRYNSPLHF.

A single count supports this clone. The rearrangement joins TRBV18 to TRBJ2-6; D is undetermined. Trimming removed 4 bases at V and 1 base at J, with 14 bases between. The CDR3 is made up of 17 amino acids. Germline V gene lookup returns CDR1 KGHSH and CDR2 LQKENI. The CDR3 bases are TGTGCCAGCTCACGAACTTATGGTGATTCTGGGGCCAACGTCCTGACTTTC. The encoded protein is CASSRTYGDSGANVLTF.

This clone was recorded once. The chain employs TRBV5-1 and TRBJ1-1; 10 bases align to TRBD1. The ends lost 3 bases at V and 8 bases at J; junction bases unmatched: 7. Germline-derived CDR1 and CDR2 are SGHRS and YFSETQ. The CDR3 runs to 14 residues. As DNA, the CDR3 is TGCGCCAGCAGCTCCGGGACAGGGGCGAGGGAAGCTTTCTTT. As protein: CASSSGTGAREAFF. Using reference TRBV5-1 and TRBJ1-1 for the parts outside the CDR3, the full variable domain is KAGVTQTPRYLIKTRGQQVTLSCSPISGHRSVSWYQQTPGQGLQFLFEYFSETQRNKGNFPGRFSGRQFSNSRSEMNVSTLELGDSALYLCASSSGTGAREAFFGQGTRLTVV.

The V and J genes are TRBV28 and TRBJ1-6, with 8 bases identical to TRBD1. This CDR3 spans 16 amino acids. J lost 5 bases, V lost 6 bases, and 9 bases had no gene match. Germline V gene data show CDR1 as MDHEN and CDR2 as SYDVKM. The CDR3 DNA is TGTGCCAGCAGACCCGGGACAGGAATTAATAATTCACCCCTCCACTTT. Its protein product is CASRPGTGINNSPLHF.

This rearrangement joins TRBV5-1 to TRBJ2-1, with 14 bases identical to TRBD2. Germline V lookup: CDR1 SGHRS, CDR2 YFSETQ. The CDR3 covers 16 residues. Trimming took 4 bases from V and 6 from J; bases not matched to a gene: 6. CDR3 in DNA: TGCGCCAGCAGCGCCCGACTAGCGGGAGGGTTCAATGAGCAGTTCTTC. Encoded protein: CASSARLAGGFNEQFF. The full variable domain, in which reference TRBV5-1 and TRBJ2-1 provide the parts outside the CDR3, is KAGVTQTPRYLIKTRGQQVTLSCSPISGHRSVSWYQQTPGQGLQFLFEYFSETQRNKGNFPGRFSGRQFSNSRSEMNVSTLELGDSALYLCASSARLAGGFNEQFFGPGTRLTVL.

The J gene is TRBJ2-1, the V gene TRBV28, with TRBD2 identical over 7 bases. V trimming: 2 bases; J trimming: 2 bases; junction bases outside the gene matches: 15. This CDR3 has 19 residues. Germline loops: CDR1 MDHEN, CDR2 SYDVKM. CDR3 nucleotide sequence: TGTGCCAGCAGTTTAGGCATTTTGGGGCTAGCGGAAGCCTACAATGAGCAGTTCTTC. Translation: CASSLGILGLAEAYNEQFF. Complete variable domain (other parts from reference TRBV28 and TRBJ2-1): DVKVTQSSRYLVKRTGEKVFLECVQDMDHENMFWYRQDPGLGLRLIYFSYDVKMKEKGDIPEGYSVSREKKERFSLILESASTNQTSMYLCASSLGILGLAEAYNEQFFGPGTRLTVL.

The chain carries TRBV6-5 and TRBJ1-2, with 7 bases matching TRBD1. The length of the CDR3 is 13 residues. Germline V lookup: CDR1 MNHEY, CDR2 SVGAGI. Trimming cost V 6 bases and J 6 bases; bases outside gene matches: 7. The CDR3 coding sequence is TGTGCCAGCAGGCTGGACAGGAGGGATGGCTACACCTTC. Its protein is CASRLDRRDGYTF.

The chain links TRBV9 to TRBJ2-7, with 9 bases matching TRBD1. CDR1 is SGDLS, CDR2 YYNGEE, per germline. The CDR3 has 13 amino acids. J lost 5 bases, V lost 4 bases, and 4 bases had no gene match. This chain's CDR3 is CASSPWDRDEQYF. The CDR3 bases are TGTGCCAGCAGCCCCTGGGACAGGGACGAGCAGTACTTC.

This rearrangement joins TRBV28 to TRBJ2-2, with D perhaps matching TRBD2 (5 bases). V shed 6 bases and J shed 6 bases, with 8 bases lying between them. CDR1 is MDHEN and CDR2 is SYDVKM in the germline V gene. This CDR3 region has 12 residues. For the CDR3, the DNA is TGTGCCAGCAGGGGAGCTCCCGGGGAGCTGTTTTTT. This codes for CASRGAPGELFF.